This is a list of T cell receptor beta chains from one sample in a study of blood T cell repertoires in COVID-19. The assay was immunoSEQ multiplex PCR, and TCRdb's table has in-frame clones only and misses some. The sample yields under 95,000 clones, about nine tenths seen once. Sequencing was done on a sample of peripheral blood. Source of these receptors: a woman of 80 years or more with acute or convalescent COVID-19. Each CDR3 is given with its conserved first and last residue. D genes are given only for firm matches. Clone size is stated in some rows and not others, as once, few, many or a class when expanded.

clone_size,v_call,j_call,d_call,cdr3_nt,cdr3_aa
few,TRBV19,TRBJ1-5,TRBD1,TGTGCCAGTAGTGACGACAGGGGACAGCCCCAGCATTTT,CASSDDRGQPQHF
NA,TRBV4-2,TRBJ2-3,TRBD2,TGTGCCAGCAGCCAGTGGACTAGCGGGGCTAGCACAGATACGCAGTATTTT,CASSQWTSGASTDTQYF
NA,TRBV7-9,TRBJ1-1,TRBD1,TGTGCCAGCAGCTTAGGACAGGGGAACACTGAAGCTTTCTTT,CASSLGQGNTEAFF
NA,TRBV7-7,TRBJ2-7,TRBD1,TGTGCTAGCAGCGAACGGACAGGATCCTCCTACGAGCAGTACTTC,CASSERTGSSYEQYF
NA,TRBV18,TRBJ2-3,TRBD1,TGTGCCAGCTCACCCGGTTTTTCGACAGGGGTGAAGACAGATACGCAGTATTTT,CASSPGFSTGVKTDTQYF
NA,TRBV25-1,TRBJ1-1,TRBD1,TGTGCCAGCAGCCCACGGACAGGGGACCCCTCGAACACTGAAGCTTTCTTT,CASSPRTGDPSNTEAFF
NA,TRBV5-1,TRBJ1-1,TRBD1,TGCGCCAGCAAAATACTTCCGACAGGGAAAGACACTGAAGCTTTCTTT,CASKILPTGKDTEAFF
NA,TRBV7-9,TRBJ1-1,NA,TGTGCCAGCAGCTTACTGCGTGAAGCTTTCTTT,CASSLLREAFF
once,TRBV19,TRBJ1-5,NA,TGTGCCAGTAGCCCCGGGTATAGCAATCAGCCCCAGCATTTT,CASSPGYSNQPQHF
NA,TRBV9,TRBJ1-1,TRBD1,TGTGCCAGCAGCCCCAGACAGGGACGGGCTTTCTTT,CASSPRQGRAFF
NA,TRBV13,TRBJ1-2,TRBD1,TGTGCCAGCAGCCCTAGACAGGGGTCCCTCTATGGCTACACCTTC,CASSPRQGSLYGYTF
NA,TRBV7-2,TRBJ2-7,TRBD2,TGTGCCAGCAGGCCACCTAGCGGGGGCACCTACGAGCAGTACTTC,CASRPPSGGTYEQYF
NA,TRBV29-1,TRBJ1-5,NA,TGCAGCGTTGTGGGGGGTGTCAATCAGCCCCAGCATTTT,CSVVGGVNQPQHF
NA,TRBV11-2,TRBJ2-1,NA,TGTGCCAGCAGCCCCGGACTTTACAATGAGCAGTTCTTC,CASSPGLYNEQFF
once,TRBV6-5,TRBJ2-7,NA,TGTGCCAGCCGGCGGGACCCCCCCGACGAGCAGTACTTC,CASRRDPPDEQYF
once,TRBV12-3/TRBV12-4,TRBJ2-4,NA,TGTGCCAGCAGTTTAGTCGGCAAAAACATTCAGTACTTC,CASSLVGKNIQYF
NA,TRBV9,TRBJ1-3,NA,TGTGCCAGCAGCCAACAAGATAACTCTGGAAACACCATATATTTT,CASSQQDNSGNTIYF
once,TRBV10-3,TRBJ2-1,NA,TGTGCCATCAAGGGAGTCAGCGGAATAAGCAATGAGCAGTTCTTC,CAIKGVSGISNEQFF
NA,TRBV7-2,TRBJ1-4,TRBD1,TGTGCCAGCAGCCCCGGGACAGGGTTGGGAAAACTGTTTTTT,CASSPGTGLGKLFF
NA,TRBV5-4,TRBJ2-2,TRBD1,TGTGCCAGCAGCTGGGACAGGGGTACCGGGGAGCTGTTTTTT,CASSWDRGTGELFF
NA,TRBV7-9,TRBJ1-2,NA,TGTGCCAGCAGCCACCCTCAACTTAACTATGGCTACACCTTC,CASSHPQLNYGYTF
NA,TRBV2,TRBJ1-2,NA,TGTGCCAGCAGTGAAGACAGGGACTATGGCTACACCTTC,CASSEDRDYGYTF
NA,TRBV30,TRBJ1-5,TRBD1,TGTGCCTGGAGTACGGACAGGGGCAATCAGCCCCAGCATTTT,CAWSTDRGNQPQHF
NA,TRBV19,TRBJ1-5,NA,TGTGCCAGTACCACACAGGGAATCAGCAATCAGCCCCAGCATTTT,CASTTQGISNQPQHF
NA,TRBV11-2,TRBJ2-7,NA,TGTGCCAGCAGCTTATTTAACACTAACTACGAGCAGTACTTC,CASSLFNTNYEQYF
NA,TRBV2,TRBJ2-7,NA,TGTGCCAGCAGGCCACAGCTAACTAGCTCCTACGAGCAGTACTTC,CASRPQLTSSYEQYF
NA,TRBV5-1,TRBJ1-1,TRBD1,TGCGCCAGCAGCTTGGGCGGGACAGGGGGAAGAGCTTTCTTT,CASSLGGTGGRAFF
NA,TRBV19,TRBJ1-3,TRBD1,TGTGCCAGTAGTATTTCATGGACAGGGGCCCGGAGGGACACCATATATTTT,CASSISWTGARRDTIYF
NA,TRBV18,TRBJ2-3,NA,TGTGCCAGCTCCTTCAGCACAGATACGCAGTATTTT,CASSFSTDTQYF
few,TRBV18,TRBJ1-1,NA,TGTGCCAGCTCTGCCGGGGGGGGCACTGAAGCTTTCTTT,CASSAGGGTEAFF
NA,TRBV6-2/TRBV6-3,TRBJ2-2,TRBD2,TGTGCCAGCAGTACTCCTAGCGGGAGGGGCACCGGGGAGCTGTTTTTT,CASSTPSGRGTGELFF
NA,TRBV18,TRBJ2-7,TRBD1,TGTGCCAGCTCACCACCGACAGGGGCAAGGGGTGAGCAGTACTTC,CASSPPTGARGEQYF
NA,TRBV6-5,TRBJ1-1,NA,TGTGCCAGCAGTTACTCCCAGGGAACAGCTTTCTTT,CASSYSQGTAFF
NA,TRBV19,TRBJ1-3,TRBD1,TGTGCCAGTAGGATGACAGGGGCGCCTGGAAACACCATATATTTT,CASRMTGAPGNTIYF
NA,TRBV3-1/TRBV3-2,TRBJ1-3,TRBD1,TGTGCCAGCGCGAGACAGGGGGCGGACACCATATATTTT,CASARQGADTIYF
NA,TRBV15,TRBJ2-2,NA,TGTGCCACCAGCAGAGATCTCAGGGAAGAAAGGTCCGGGGAGCTGTTTTTT,CATSRDLREERSGELFF
NA,TRBV19,TRBJ1-4,TRBD1,TGTGCCGGTAGTACAGAGGGGGCTAGGGAAAAACTGTTTTTT,CAGSTEGAREKLFF
NA,TRBV9,TRBJ1-1,NA,TGTGCCAGCAGCGAGGATGAGGGGGCTGAAGCTTTCTTT,CASSEDEGAEAFF
few,TRBV6-1,TRBJ2-4,NA,TGTGCCAGCAGTGAAGCGGGAGACATTCAGTACTTC,CASSEAGDIQYF
NA,TRBV25-1,TRBJ1-6,NA,TGTGCCAGCAGCCCCTATGAGTCCTATAATTCACCCCTCCACTTT,CASSPYESYNSPLHF
NA,TRBV29-1,TRBJ1-4,NA,TGCAGCGTTGAAATCAGGGGAAAACTGTTTTTT,CSVEIRGKLFF
NA,TRBV18,TRBJ2-2,TRBD1,TGTGCCAGCTCCCAAGGACAGGGCTTGGCCGGGGAGCTGTTTTTT,CASSQGQGLAGELFF
NA,TRBV24-1,TRBJ2-7,TRBD2,TGTGCCACCAGTGATTTGCCCCAAATGGCGGGAGGATGGTCCTACGAGCAGTACTTC,CATSDLPQMAGGWSYEQYF
NA,TRBV7-2,TRBJ1-1,NA,TGTGCCAGCAGCTTAGAGATCCTACGGTCTGAAGCTTTCTTT,CASSLEILRSEAFF
NA,TRBV6-1,TRBJ1-3,TRBD1,TGTGCCAGCAGTGAAGTAGGACAGGGGGCTTTTTCTGGAAACACCATATATTTT,CASSEVGQGAFSGNTIYF
NA,TRBV27,TRBJ2-3,TRBD2,TGTGCCAGCAAACTTCGGACTAGCGGGGGGTACACAGATACGCAGTATTTT,CASKLRTSGGYTDTQYF
NA,TRBV6-5,TRBJ1-2,TRBD1,TGTGCCAGCGCGGGACAGGGATACTATGGCTACACCTTC,CASAGQGYYGYTF
NA,TRBV6-1,TRBJ1-4,NA,TGTGCCAGCAGTGATATGAGGGCAGAGGATGAAAAACTGTTTTTT,CASSDMRAEDEKLFF
NA,TRBV7-3,TRBJ2-3,NA,TGTGCCAGCAGCTTGGTGGGAGCAGATACGCAGTATTTT,CASSLVGADTQYF
few,TRBV19,TRBJ1-5,NA,TGTGCCAGCGACGTCGGCGGGGTACGCAATCAGCCCCAGCATTTT,CASDVGGVRNQPQHF
NA,TRBV10-3,TRBJ2-7,TRBD1,TGTGCCATCAGTACAGGACAGGGACGTTACGAGCAGTACTTC,CAISTGQGRYEQYF
NA,TRBV7-2,TRBJ1-2,NA,TGTGCCAGCAGTCCCGGGACGAGCTTCGGGGGATATGGCTACACCTTC,CASSPGTSFGGYGYTF
NA,TRBV7-7,TRBJ2-5,TRBD2,TGTGCTAGCAGCTTAGGAGTAGCGGGAAACCAAGAGACCCAGTACTTC,CASSLGVAGNQETQYF